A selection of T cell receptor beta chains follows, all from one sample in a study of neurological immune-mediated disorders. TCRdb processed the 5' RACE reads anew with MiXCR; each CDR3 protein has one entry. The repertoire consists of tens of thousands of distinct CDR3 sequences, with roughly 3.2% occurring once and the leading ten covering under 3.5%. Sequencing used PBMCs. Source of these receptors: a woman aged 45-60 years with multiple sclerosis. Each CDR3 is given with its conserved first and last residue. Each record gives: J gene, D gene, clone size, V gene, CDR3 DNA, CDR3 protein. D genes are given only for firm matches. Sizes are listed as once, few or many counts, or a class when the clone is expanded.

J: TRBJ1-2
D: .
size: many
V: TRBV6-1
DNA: TGTGCCAGCAGTGAACGTGATACCCATGGCTACACCTTC
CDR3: CASSERDTHGYTF

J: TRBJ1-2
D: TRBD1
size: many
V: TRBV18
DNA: TGTGCCAGCTCACCAGGACAGGTTCGTCGCTATGGCTACACCTTC
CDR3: CASSPGQVRRYGYTF

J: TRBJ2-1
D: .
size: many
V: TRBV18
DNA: TGTGCCAGCTCACCACCGGGTTTTCGGTCCTACAATGAGCAGTTCTTC
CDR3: CASSPPGFRSYNEQFF

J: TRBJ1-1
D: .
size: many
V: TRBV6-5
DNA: TGTGCCAGCATCATGGGGGGGAGTAACACTGAAGCTTTCTTT
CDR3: CASIMGGSNTEAFF

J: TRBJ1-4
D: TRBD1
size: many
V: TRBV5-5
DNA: TGTGCCAGCAGCTTACGGACAGGGGGTCGGCTAACTAATGAAAAACTGTTTTTT
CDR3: CASSLRTGGRLTNEKLFF

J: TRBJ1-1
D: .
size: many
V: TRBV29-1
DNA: TGCAGCTGTGACAGAATGAACACTGAAGCTTTCTTT
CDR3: CSCDRMNTEAFF

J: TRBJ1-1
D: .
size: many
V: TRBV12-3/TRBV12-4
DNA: TGTGCCAGCGGCCAATGGGGGAGAAGGACTGAAGCTTTCTTT
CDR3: CASGQWGRRTEAFF

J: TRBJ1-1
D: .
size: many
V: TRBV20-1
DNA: TGCAGTGCTAGTCGGCCTCGGACTGAAGCTTTCTTT
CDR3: CSASRPRTEAFF

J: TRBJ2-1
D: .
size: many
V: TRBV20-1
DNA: TGCAGTGCGAAGGAGCCGGGGGCTTTAAATGAGCAGTTCTTC
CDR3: CSAKEPGALNEQFF

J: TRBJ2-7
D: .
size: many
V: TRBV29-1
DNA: TGCAGCGTTGGAATCAGGGGCCTAGTGATCTCCTACGAGCAGTACTTC
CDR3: CSVGIRGLVISYEQYF

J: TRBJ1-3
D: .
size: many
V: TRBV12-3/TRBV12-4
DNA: TGTGCCAGCAGCAGTGGACGGAGCTCTGGAAACACCATATATTTT
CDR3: CASSSGRSSGNTIYF

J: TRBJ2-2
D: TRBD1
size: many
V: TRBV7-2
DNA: TGTGCCAGCAGCCCCCGAGACAGGGGTTCTAGCGGGGAGCTGTTTTTT
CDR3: CASSPRDRGSSGELFF

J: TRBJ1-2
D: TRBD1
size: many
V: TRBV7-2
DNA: TGTGCCAGCAGCTCCCAACAGGGGGTGAACTATGGCTACACCTTC
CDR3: CASSSQQGVNYGYTF

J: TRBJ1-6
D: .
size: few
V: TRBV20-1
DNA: TGCAGTGCCCGGACTGGTACTCATAATTCACCCCTCCACTTT
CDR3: CSARTGTHNSPLHF

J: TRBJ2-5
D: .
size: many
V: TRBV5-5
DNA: TGTGCCAGCAGCTTGATGACACAGTACCAAGAGACCCAGTACTTC
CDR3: CASSLMTQYQETQYF